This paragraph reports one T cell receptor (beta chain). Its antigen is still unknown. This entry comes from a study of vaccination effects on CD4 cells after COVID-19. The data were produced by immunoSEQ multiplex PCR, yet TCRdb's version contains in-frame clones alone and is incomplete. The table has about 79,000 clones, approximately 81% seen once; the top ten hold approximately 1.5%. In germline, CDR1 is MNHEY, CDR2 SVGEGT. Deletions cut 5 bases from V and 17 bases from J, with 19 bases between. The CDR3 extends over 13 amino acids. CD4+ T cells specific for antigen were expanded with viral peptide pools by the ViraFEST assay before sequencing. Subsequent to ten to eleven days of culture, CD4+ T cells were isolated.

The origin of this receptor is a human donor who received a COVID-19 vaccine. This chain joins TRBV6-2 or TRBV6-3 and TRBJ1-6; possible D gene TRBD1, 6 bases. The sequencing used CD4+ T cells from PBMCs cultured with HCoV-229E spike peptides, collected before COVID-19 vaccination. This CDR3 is CASSPPFRGGIHF. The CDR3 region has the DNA TGTGCCAGCAGTCCCCCATTCAGAGGGGGGATCCACTTT.